Given below is one T cell receptor beta chain in context. Original processing notes: Estimates of nucleated cell counts were drawn from the amplification of reference gene primers. Data came from immunoSEQ multiplex PCR; TCRdb stores just in-frame clones and leaves some out. V, J and clone size derive from that table, while D and trimming were established from the DNA sequence. The table includes roughly 100,000 clones, about 80% detected once. The data originate from a study of blood T cell repertoires in COVID-19. Study information: From the United States, Italy and Spain came samples of acute and convalescent COVID-19. PBMCs, B-cell-depleted T cells, or T cells provided the cDNA or gDNA that made up the material.

The receptor's source is a human donor in a cohort sampled during active COVID-19. Sequenced input: peripheral blood.

CDR3 region: CASSYSGTSGAEQFF. CDR3 DNA: TGTGCCAGCAGCTACTCCGGGACTAGCGGAGCTGAGCAGTTCTTC. This chain connects TRBV7-9 to TRBJ2-1; TRBD2 matches at 11 bases. This CDR3 region has 15 residues. Germline CDR1 reads SEHNR; CDR2 reads FQNEAQ (reference sequence). V gave up 4 bases and J gave up 9 bases; unmatched junction bases: 8.